These 29 T cell receptor beta chains came from one sample sequenced in a study of T cells in Graves' hyperthyroidism and ophthalmopathy. RNA transcripts gave rise to amplified TCR beta CDR3 regions. The primer set for the first-round RT-PCR of the TCR CDR3 was HTBI. TCRdb re-called the multiplex PCR reads with MiXCR, one entry per CDR3 protein. Of 350,000 to 450,000 distinct CDR3 sequences detected, roughly an eighth appear once; the ten largest clones hold 25% to 30%. The sample comprised blood. These receptors all come from a man aged 45 to 65 with Graves' ophthalmopathy.

This clonotype was seen ten or more times. The chain has TRBV11-2 and TRBJ2-5; either TRBD1 or TRBD2 may supply D (7 bases each). The germline CDR1 and CDR2 sequences are SGHAT and FQNNGV. The CDR3 consists of 14 residues. Between the trimmed V and J ends, which lost 6 bases and 4 bases, there was a span of 15 bases. The chain's CDR3 is CASSPQGEGETQYF. CDR3 sequence (DNA): TGTGCCAGCAGTCCCCAGGGGGAGGGAGAGACCCAGTACTTC.

This clonotype was picked up many times. The chain carries TRBV3-1 and TRBJ2-1; 10 bases fit TRBD2. V lost 3 bases, J lost 6 bases, and 5 bases stayed unmatched. The CDR3 extends over 15 amino acids. In germline, CDR1 is LGHDT, CDR2 YNNKEL (reference sequence). Here the CDR3 reads CASSHSSGRANEQFF. CDR3 sequence (DNA): TGTGCCAGCAGCCACTCAAGCGGGAGGGCCAATGAGCAGTTCTTC.

There are many counts of this clonotype. This sequence joins TRBV18 and TRBJ2-1; 10 positions agree with TRBD2. The junction had 11 bases not matched to a gene; V was cut back by 6 bases and J by 6 bases. The CDR3 totals 16 residues. CDR1 is KGHSH and CDR2 is LQKENI in the germline V gene. The CDR3: CASSPGTSAILNEQFF. The DNA of the CDR3 is TGTGCCAGCTCGCCGGGGACTAGCGCGATACTCAATGAGCAGTTCTTC.

In this sample, this clonotype turned up a few times. The V gene is TRBV27, the J gene TRBJ2-5; TRBD2 matches 11 bases. Germline values: CDR1 MNHEY, CDR2 SMNVEV (reference sequence). V dropped 3 bases and J dropped 5; count of bases not matched to a gene: 5. CDR3 length equals 15 residues. The CDR3 DNA reads as TGTGCCAGCAGTTTTAGCGGGAGGGCCGGGGAGACCCAGTACTTC. It encodes CASSFSGRAGETQYF.

The gene calls are TRBV29-1 and TRBJ1-4; 11 nucleotides line up with TRBD1. Trimming removed 7 bases from V and 8 bases from J; junction bases left unmatched: 6. The CDR3 is 13 amino acids. The V gene's germline CDR1 is SQVTM and CDR2 ANQGSEA. The CDR3 nucleotides read TGCAGCGCGCGGACAGGGGGCAGGGAAAAACTGTTTTTT. It yields the protein CSARTGGREKLFF.

This clonotype has a count of ten or more. V gene TRBV5-1 combines with J gene TRBJ2-7; TRBD1 matches at 7 bases. Germline V CDR1 and CDR2: SGHRS, YFSETQ. J was trimmed by 4 bases and V by 1 base; bases with no gene match: 5. The CDR3 loop spans 14 amino acids. The CDR3 DNA follows: TGCGCCAGCAGCTTGACAGGGGTAAAGTACGAGCAGTACTTC. Protein sequence: CASSLTGVKYEQYF.

This clonotype was recorded many times. The J gene is TRBJ2-7, the V gene TRBV6-2 or TRBV6-3; unclear D gene. Trimming left V 3 bases short and J 3 bases short, with 6 bases between. CDR3 length: 12 amino acids. The germline V gene encodes CDR1 MNHEY and CDR2 SVGEGT. For the CDR3, the DNA is TGTGCCAGCAGTTATGGTGTCTACGAGCAGTACTTC. Amino acids: CASSYGVYEQYF.

This clonotype turned up a few times. The rearrangement joins TRBV20-1 to TRBJ1-1; TRBD1 aligns across 9 bases. After removal of 0 bases from V and 7 bases from J, the junction contained 6 bases not matched to a gene. Germline-derived CDR1 and CDR2 are DFQATT and SNEGSKA (reference sequence). This CDR3 region has 14 residues. This chain's CDR3 is CSARDRDRAGEAFF. DNA of the CDR3: TGCAGTGCTAGAGATCGGGACAGGGCTGGTGAAGCTTTCTTT.

This clonotype has at least ten counts. The chain has TRBV11-2 and TRBJ2-2; 11 bases align to TRBD1. J lost 4 bases, V lost 5 bases, and 6 bases had no gene match. CDR1 and CDR2 (germline): SGHAT, FQNNGV. The CDR3 runs 16 residues. The CDR3 DNA reads TGTGCCAGCAGCCGCACCGGGACAGGGGGCACCGGGGAGCTGTTTTTT. Amino acids: CASSRTGTGGTGELFF.

This clonotype was seen ten or more times. J is TRBJ2-1 and V is TRBV3-1, with 11 bases lining up with TRBD2. The CDR3 loop spans 17 amino acids. V trimming: 0 bases; J trimming: 10 bases; junction bases outside the gene matches: 11. Germline CDR1 reads LGHDT; CDR2 reads YNNKEL (reference sequence). The CDR3 loop is CASSQEILGLAGGEQFF. Written as DNA, the CDR3 is TGTGCCAGCAGCCAAGAGATTTTAGGACTAGCGGGTGGGGAGCAGTTCTTC.

The table lists this clonotype with many counts. This sequence joins TRBV18 and TRBJ2-1; maybe TRBD2 (5 bases). The length of the CDR3 is 14 residues. V was trimmed by 3 bases and J by 2 bases, leaving 8 bases between them. Germline-derived CDR1 and CDR2 are KGHSH and LQKENI. The CDR3 region is CASSPTGTYNEQFF. The CDR3 DNA follows: TGTGCCAGCTCACCGACGGGAACCTACAATGAGCAGTTCTTC.

In this sample, this clonotype turned up many times. V is TRBV11-2 and J is TRBJ1-1, with unresolved D. Looked up from germline, CDR1 is SGHAT and CDR2 is FQNNGV. The CDR3 has 11 residues. Trimming left V 1 base short and J 7 bases short, with 4 bases between. The CDR3 DNA follows: TGTGCCAGCAGCTTAGTAGTTGAAGCTTTCTTT. Protein product: CASSLVVEAFF.

This clonotype was seen repeatedly, ten times or more. V and J are TRBV20-1 and TRBJ1-2; D perhaps matches TRBD1 (5 bases). The CDR3 is made up of 12 amino acids. Deletions cut 7 bases from V and 8 bases from J, with 17 bases between. Germline V gene sequence: CDR1 DFQATT, CDR2 SNEGSKA (reference sequence). The CDR3 sequence: CSGNTGGWGYTF. The CDR3 bases are TGCAGTGGCAATACCGGGGGGTGGGGCTACACCTTC.

In this sample, this clonotype turned up many times. The genes are TRBV29-1 and TRBJ2-2; D is perhaps TRBD2 (5 bases). Germline assignment: CDR1 SQVTM and CDR2 ANQGSEA. Trimming left V 0 bases short and J 4 bases short, with 15 bases between. This CDR3 comprises 16 residues. The chain's CDR3 is CSVEDGRGPSTGELFF. In DNA, the CDR3 is TGCAGCGTTGAAGATGGCCGAGGGCCGAGCACCGGGGAGCTGTTTTTT.

V and J are TRBV9 and TRBJ1-1; 8 nucleotides line up with TRBD1. The V segment lost 4 bases and the J segment 11 bases; nucleotides outside the gene matches: 19. The CDR3 has 16 amino acids. Germline V gene sequence: CDR1 SGDLS, CDR2 YYNGEE. The CDR3 region is CASSKGQGLNGEWAFF. In nucleotides, the CDR3 is TGTGCCAGCAGCAAAGGACAGGGATTAAACGGCGAATGGGCTTTCTTT.

This clonotype was seen ten or more times. V gene TRBV20-1 combines with J gene TRBJ2-1, with TRBD2 matching 7 bases. This CDR3 is built from 17 residues. Trimming took 0 bases from V and 2 from J; bases not matched to a gene: 10. Germline V lookup: CDR1 DFQATT, CDR2 SNEGSKA (reference sequence). CDR3 bases: TGCAGTGCTAGAGATTCGGGCGGGAGAAGGACCTACAATGAGCAGTTCTTC. Its translation is CSARDSGGRRTYNEQFF.

As concerns this clonotype: One end of the junction does not line up with germline, which may come from a read error. V is TRBV19 and J is TRBJ1-5, with 8 bases lining up with TRBD1. CDR1 is LNHDA, CDR2 SQIVND, per germline (reference sequence). The CDR3 is made up of 15 amino acids. CDR3 loop: CTSRRGTGPNQPQHF. Written as DNA, the CDR3 is TGTACCAGTAGAAGAGGGACAGGACCCAATCAGCCCCAGCATTTT.

This clonotype has ten or more counts. This chain connects TRBV11-2 to TRBJ2-3, with TRBD2 matching 8 bases. Trimming at V came to 3 bases and at J to 3 bases, leaving 5 bases not matched to a gene. Germline V gene data show CDR1 as SGHAT and CDR2 as FQNNGV. This CDR3 spans 15 amino acids. The CDR3 DNA reads TGTGCCAGCAGCTTTGTCAAGCGGGAGACAGATACGCAGTATTTT. Protein: CASSFVKRETDTQYF. Based on the CDR3 plus reference TRBV11-2 and TRBJ2-3, the full variable domain is EAGVAQSPRYKIIEKRQSVAFWCNPISGHATLYWYQQILGQGPKLLIQFQNNGVVDDSQLPKDRFSAERLKGVDSTLKIQPAKLEDSAVYLCASSFVKRETDTQYFGPGTRLTVL.

This clonotype appeared many times. V is TRBV5-1 and J is TRBJ1-2; D gene ambiguous. V shed 3 bases and J shed 2 bases, with 5 bases lying between them. The germline gives CDR1 SGHRS, CDR2 YFSETQ. The CDR3 loop spans 12 amino acids. The CDR3 nucleotides are TGCGCCAGCAGCTCAGGAAACTATGGCTACACCTTC. This codes for CASSSGNYGYTF.

This clonotype was counted at least ten times. V is TRBV5-8 and J is TRBJ2-7; D is perhaps TRBD1 (6 bases). The CDR3 has 16 residues. The germline CDR1 and CDR2 sequences are SGHTS and YDEGEE. V shed 0 bases and J shed 3 bases, with 16 bases lying between them. CDR3 in amino acids: CASSLGLEQGDYEQYF. In nucleotides, the CDR3 is TGTGCCAGCAGCTTGGGATTGGAACAGGGCGACTACGAGCAGTACTTC.

This clonotype was seen ten or more times. The chain recombines TRBV2 with TRBJ2-1, with a tentative D call TRBD2 (6 bases). V lost 9 bases and J lost 7, with 10 bases in between. The CDR3 runs to 11 residues. Germline V gives CDR1 SNHLY, CDR2 FYNNEI. CDR3 loop: CARLSGNEQFF. Here the CDR3 DNA reads TGTGCCAGACTGAGCGGGAATGAGCAGTTCTTC.

In its sample, this clonotype was seen many times. The rearrangement links TRBV2 to TRBJ2-3; tentative D call: TRBD2 (6 bases). The CDR3 extends over 15 amino acids. V was cut by 6 bases and J by 1 base, with 14 bases left in between. Per the germline V gene, CDR1 is SNHLY and CDR2 is FYNNEI. The CDR3 here is CASRAGSVGTDTQYF. The CDR3 DNA follows: TGTGCCAGCAGGGCGGGGTCCGTCGGCACAGATACGCAGTATTTT. Looking up the rest from reference TRBV2 and TRBJ2-3 gives the full variable domain: EPEVTQTPSHQVTQMGQEVILRCVPISNHLYFYWYRQILGQKVEFLVSFYNNEISEKSEIFDDQFSVERPDGSNFTLKIRSTKLEDSAMYFCASRAGSVGTDTQYFGPGTRLTVL.

This clonotype has a handful of counts. The J gene is TRBJ2-1, the V gene TRBV19, with 7 bases lining up with TRBD2. CDR1 and CDR2 from the germline V gene are LNHDA and SQIVND (reference sequence). The CDR3 runs to 14 residues. Trimming took 7 bases from V and 8 from J; bases not matched to a gene: 11. The CDR3 is CASTYAGVSDEQFF. The CDR3 coding sequence is TGTGCCAGTACCTATGCGGGAGTCAGCGATGAGCAGTTCTTC.

This clonotype was seen many times. The J gene is TRBJ2-7, the V gene TRBV6-5; no reliable D call. V dropped 2 bases and J dropped 3 bases, with 11 bases sitting between them. The germline V gene has CDR1 MNHEY and CDR2 SVGAGI. This CDR3 is 14 amino acids long. Here the CDR3 reads CASSYGNQGYEQYF. In DNA form, the CDR3 reads TGTGCCAGCAGTTACGGGAATCAAGGCTACGAGCAGTACTTC.

This clonotype was counted many times. This chain links TRBV20-1 with TRBJ2-2; 8 nucleotides line up with TRBD2. The CDR3 runs 14 residues. Germline V gene lookup returns CDR1 DFQATT and CDR2 SNEGSKA (reference sequence). V lost 3 bases, J lost 5 bases, and 5 bases stayed unmatched. CDR3 in amino acids: CSARRTSQTGELFF. The CDR3 region has the DNA TGCAGTGCTAGGCGGACTAGCCAGACCGGGGAGCTGTTTTTT.

This clonotype was seen just once. The rearrangement links TRBV11-2 to TRBJ1-4, with D tentatively TRBD1 (6 bases). CDR3 length: 15 residues. Trimming took 6 bases from V and 4 from J, leaving 15 bases between them. Germline V gene lookup returns CDR1 SGHAT and CDR2 FQNNGV. The CDR3 DNA sequence: TGTGCCAGCAGTTTGGGAAGGGGGAGTAATGAAAAACTGTTTTTT. This codes for CASSLGRGSNEKLFF. Variable domain in full (rest from reference TRBV11-2 and TRBJ1-4): EAGVAQSPRYKIIEKRQSVAFWCNPISGHATLYWYQQILGQGPKLLIQFQNNGVVDDSQLPKDRFSAERLKGVDSTLKIQPAKLEDSAVYLCASSLGRGSNEKLFFGSGTQLSVL.

This clonotype has at least ten counts. This chain links TRBV5-1 with TRBJ2-7; D is perhaps TRBD1 or TRBD2 (5 bases each). Germline values: CDR1 SGHRS, CDR2 YFSETQ. Trimming took 0 bases from V and 5 from J, leaving 18 bases between them. There are 16 residues in the CDR3. This CDR3 is CASSLAGQRMSNEQYF. The DNA of the CDR3 is TGCGCCAGCAGCTTGGCGGGGCAGAGGATGAGTAACGAGCAGTACTTC.

In its sample, this clonotype was seen many times. The gene calls are TRBV27 and TRBJ2-3, with 7 bases fitting TRBD2. V lost 3 bases to trimming and J lost 4 bases; unmatched junction nucleotides: 7. In germline, CDR1 is MNHEY, CDR2 SMNVEV (reference sequence). CDR3 length: 15 amino acids. The CDR3 sequence is CASSFIPSGADTQYF. The CDR3 DNA reads as TGTGCCAGCAGTTTTATCCCTAGCGGAGCAGATACGCAGTATTTT.

This clonotype was recorded at least ten times. The chain employs TRBV20-1 and TRBJ2-3; D is unresolved. This CDR3 is 15 amino acids long. Trimming took 3 bases from V and 2 from J, leaving 15 bases between them. From germline, CDR1 is DFQATT and CDR2 SNEGSKA (reference sequence). The CDR3 nucleotides read TGCAGTGCTAGTTCCGCTAGACTTAACACAGATACGCAGTATTTT. It is translated as CSASSARLNTDTQYF.